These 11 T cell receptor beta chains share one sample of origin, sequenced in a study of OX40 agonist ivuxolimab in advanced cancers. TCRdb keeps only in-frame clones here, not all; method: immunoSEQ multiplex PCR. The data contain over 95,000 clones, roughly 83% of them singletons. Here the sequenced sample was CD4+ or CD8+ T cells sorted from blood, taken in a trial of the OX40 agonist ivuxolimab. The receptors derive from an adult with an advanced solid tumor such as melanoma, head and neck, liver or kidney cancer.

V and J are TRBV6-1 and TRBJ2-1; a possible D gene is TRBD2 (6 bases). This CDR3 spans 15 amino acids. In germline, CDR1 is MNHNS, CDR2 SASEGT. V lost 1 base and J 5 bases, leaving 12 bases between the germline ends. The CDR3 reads CASSEGGARNNEQFF. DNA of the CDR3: TGTGCCAGCAGTGAAGGCGGGGCTCGAAACAATGAGCAGTTCTTC.

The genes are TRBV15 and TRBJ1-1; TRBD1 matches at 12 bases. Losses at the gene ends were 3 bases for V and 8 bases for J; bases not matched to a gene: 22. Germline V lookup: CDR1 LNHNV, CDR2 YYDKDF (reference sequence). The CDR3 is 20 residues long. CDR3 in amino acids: CATSSLPGQGAEGLMVEAFF. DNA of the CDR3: TGTGCCACCAGCAGCCTCCCGGGACAGGGGGCGGAGGGACTTATGGTAGAAGCTTTCTTT.

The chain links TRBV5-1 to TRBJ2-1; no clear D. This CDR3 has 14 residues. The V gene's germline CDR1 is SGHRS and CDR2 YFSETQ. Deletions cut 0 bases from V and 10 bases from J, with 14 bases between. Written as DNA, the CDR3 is TGCGCCAGCAGCTTGGGGAGCTCTGCAGGAGAGCAGTTCTTC. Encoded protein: CASSLGSSAGEQFF.

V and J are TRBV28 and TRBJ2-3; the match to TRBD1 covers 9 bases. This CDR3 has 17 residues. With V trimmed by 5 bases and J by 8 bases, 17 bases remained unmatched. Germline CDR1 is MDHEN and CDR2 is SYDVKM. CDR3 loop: CASSALLTGGAPGTQYF. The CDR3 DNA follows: TGTGCCAGCAGTGCCCTCTTGACAGGGGGGGCTCCCGGTACGCAGTATTTT.

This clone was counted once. The CDR3 DNA reads as TGTGCCAGTAGTTCCAGGGGGCCCGGGGAGCTGTTTTTT. Encoded protein: CASSSRGPGELFF. The chain uses TRBV19 and TRBJ2-2; 8 nucleotides match TRBD1. The germline gives CDR1 LNHDA, CDR2 SQIVND (reference sequence). The J segment lost 6 bases and the V segment lost 5 bases, leaving 2 bases of the junction unmatched. The CDR3 is 13 residues long.

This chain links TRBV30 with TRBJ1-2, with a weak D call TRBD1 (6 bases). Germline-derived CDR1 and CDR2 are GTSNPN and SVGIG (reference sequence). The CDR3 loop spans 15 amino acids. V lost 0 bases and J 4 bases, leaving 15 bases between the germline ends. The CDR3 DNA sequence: TGTGCCTGGAGTGTACGGCACAGGGCCTCCTATGGCTACACCTTC. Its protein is CAWSVRHRASYGYTF. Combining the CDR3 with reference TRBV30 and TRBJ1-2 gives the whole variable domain SQTIHQWPATLVQPVGSPLSLECTVEGTSNPNLYWYRQAAGRGLQLLFYSVGIGQISSEVPQNLSASRPQDRQFILSSKKLLLSDSGFYLCAWSVRHRASYGYTFGSGTRLTVV.

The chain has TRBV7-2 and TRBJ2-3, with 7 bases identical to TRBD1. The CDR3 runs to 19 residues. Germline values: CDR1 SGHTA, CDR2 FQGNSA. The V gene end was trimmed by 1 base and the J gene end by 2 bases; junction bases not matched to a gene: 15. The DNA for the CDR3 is TGTGCCAGCAGCTTAGGGGGCTTCAACAGGGGCCGATACACAGATACGCAGTATTTT. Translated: CASSLGGFNRGRYTDTQYF. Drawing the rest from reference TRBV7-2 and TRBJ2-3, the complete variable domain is GAGVSQSPSNKVTEKGKDVELRCDPISGHTALYWYRQSLGQGLEFLIYFQGNSAPDKSGLPSDRFSAERTGGSVSTLTIQRTQQEDSAVYLCASSLGGFNRGRYTDTQYFGPGTRLTVL.

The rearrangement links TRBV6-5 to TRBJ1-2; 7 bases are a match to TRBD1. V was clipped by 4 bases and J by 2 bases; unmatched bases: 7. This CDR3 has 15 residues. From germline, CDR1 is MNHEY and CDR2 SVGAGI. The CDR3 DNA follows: TGTGCCAGCAGTTCCCCGACAGGGCCGAACTATGGCTACACCTTC. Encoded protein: CASSSPTGPNYGYTF.

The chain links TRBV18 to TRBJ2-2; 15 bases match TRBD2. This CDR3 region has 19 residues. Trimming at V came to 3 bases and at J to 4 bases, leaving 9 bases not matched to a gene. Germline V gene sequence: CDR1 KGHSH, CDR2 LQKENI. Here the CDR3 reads CASSPAGLAGGGRTGELFF. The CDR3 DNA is TGTGCCAGCTCACCCGCGGGACTAGCGGGGGGCGGTCGCACCGGGGAGCTGTTTTTT.

CDR3 sequence reads: CASKNRESGNTIYF. DNA for the CDR3: TGTGCCAGCAAAAACAGGGAATCTGGAAACACCATATATTTT. The chain links TRBV27 to TRBJ1-3, with D possibly being TRBD1 (6 bases). This CDR3 has 14 residues. V was clipped by 7 bases and J by 1 base, with 11 bases between them. CDR1 MNHEY and CDR2 SMNVEV come from the germline V gene (reference sequence).

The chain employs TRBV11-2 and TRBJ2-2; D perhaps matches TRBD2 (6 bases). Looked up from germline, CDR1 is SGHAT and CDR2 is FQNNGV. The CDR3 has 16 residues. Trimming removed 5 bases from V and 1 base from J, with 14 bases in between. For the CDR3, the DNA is TGTGCCAGCAGCCCCATGAGCGGGTGGAACACCGGGGAGCTGTTTTTT. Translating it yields CASSPMSGWNTGELFF.